This entry is about one T cell receptor (beta chain). The germline gives CDR1 SGHTA, CDR2 FQGNSA. This CDR3 has 14 residues. This sample stems from a study of monozygotic twins with inflammatory bowel disease. From the 5' RACE reads, TCRdb lists one entry per CDR3 protein and no DNA. The sample has a few hundred thousand distinct CDR3 sequences, and its top ten clones hold about 5%. This chain connects TRBV7-2 to TRBJ2-1; TCRdb designates TRBD1, a call that cannot be tested without DNA. Sequenced material: blood. This sequence was found in a human donor with ulcerative colitis or Crohn's disease, or a healthy co-twin of an affected twin (not recorded which). The chain's CDR3 is CASRGGGLTYEQFF.